The present T cell receptor (beta chain) was sequenced within a study of blood T cell repertoires in COVID-19 (TCRdb year 2020). For the wider study: Collaborator samples came from the United States, Italy and Spain and covered acute and convalescent phases of COVID-19. The sample metadata nearly always contained a de-identified subject ID, COVID-19 status, age in years and sex. Where available, HLA class I and class II types were taken from metadata supplied by the sample provider and were not determined by assay-based typing. The repertoires were released in a freely available public database intended as a resource for research on the immune response to SARS-CoV-2. The material from the prospective study consisted of cDNA or gDNA derived from T cells, B-cell-depleted T cells, or PBMCs. The samples were drawn from two sources: the first 160 participants of the ongoing ImmuneRACE study, and fewer than 1,500 subjects contributed by 6 global collaborators. The dataset comprised deeply sampled blood TCRbeta repertoires from subjects exposed to, actively infected with, or recovered from COVID-19. Broad study findings and their caveats: The amount of clinical and demographic metadata varied by source and participant and was provided uncurated.

TCRbeta CDR3 regions were amplified from genomic DNA by means of the immunoSEQ Assay, a bias-controlled multiplex PCR. For the original study's pipeline: The number of nucleated cells in each sample was estimated by amplification of reference gene primers within the assay. To quantify the absolute abundance of each unique TCRbeta CDR3 rearrangement, sequence reads were collapsed and filtered. For each sample, productive Simpson clonality was calculated as the square root of Simpson's diversity index across productive rearrangements. TCRdb took this table from immuneACCESS and kept in-frame rearrangements with V and J called. Such tables lack part of the clones; where checked against another copy, unresolved V genes explain under half of the gap, and the rest is unexplained. That table supplies the V and J calls and clone size; D and trimming were determined from the DNA. A total of under 300,000 clones appear in this sample, roughly 90% of them only once. The biggest ten clones account for around 0.78% of the sample.

This clone was observed once. Its specific antigen is unknown. Per-base quality was not reported, and no clone a single base away is much larger than it. Each collaborating institution followed its own protocols to collect whole blood in K2EDTA tubes. Collaborator samples were shipped for TCRbeta analysis as frozen whole blood, isolated PBMCs, or DNA extracted from either sample type. As encoded in the germline V gene, CDR1 is SGHRS while CDR2 is YFSETQ. The CDR3 holds 15 amino acids from the cysteine to the phenylalanine. Only the CDR3 region is kept as DNA, spanning 45 bases read in frame from base 1. V is trimmed back by 5 bases and J by 6 bases, and the junction contains 7 bases that no gene match accounts for.

The sample comprised peripheral blood. This chain joins TRBV5-1 to TRBJ2-1, with 11 middle bases fitting TRBD2. This TCR came from a woman aged 25-40 years with acute or convalescent COVID-19. The CDR3 here reads CASRVTSGSFNEQFF. The nucleotide sequence reads as follows: TGCGCCAGCAGAGTTACTAGCGGGAGCTTCAATGAGCAGTTCTTC.